These 27 T cell receptor beta chains were sequenced from one sample in a study of graft-versus-host responses after intestinal transplantation. Which antigens these TCRs recognize remains unknown. TCRdb keeps only in-frame clones here, not all; method: immunoSEQ multiplex PCR. The sample has 98,000 or so clones; roughly 87% are singletons. Sequenced here: unstimulated CD4+ T cells sorted from spleen or lymph node cells, sampled before intestinal transplant. All receptors derive from a human donor who received an intestinal transplant.

The chain is built from TRBV10-3 and TRBJ2-3; 7 bases match TRBD2. This CDR3 contains 17 residues. V shed 4 bases, J shed 6 bases, and the junction held 16 bases outside the gene matches. Germline V gene sequence: CDR1 ENHRY, CDR2 SYGVKD. The CDR3 spells CAISGPPERGIRDTQYF. The DNA for the CDR3 is TGTGCCATCAGTGGGCCCCCGGAGCGGGGTATACGGGATACGCAGTATTTT.

The chain is built from TRBV28 and TRBJ2-5, with D maybe TRBD2 (5 bases). CDR1 is MDHEN and CDR2 is SYDVKM in the germline V gene. This CDR3 spans 13 amino acids. CDR3 sequence reads: CASFEGVSETQYF. The CDR3, as DNA: TGTGCATCTTTTGAGGGAGTTTCAGAGACCCAGTACTTC.

The chain combines TRBV10-3 with TRBJ2-2; D is uncertain. Germline CDR1 ENHRY, CDR2 SYGVKD. The CDR3 spans 13 residues. Trimming took 11 bases from V and 5 from J, leaving 15 bases between them. CDR3 DNA sequence: TGTGCCGTAACAATTGGTGGGACCGGGGAGCTGTTTTTT. It is translated as CAVTIGGTGELFF.

The chain recombines TRBV11-3 with TRBJ2-5; TRBD1 matches 7 bases. Germline CDR1 reads SGHNT; CDR2 reads YENEEA. J was trimmed by 2 bases and V by 8 bases; bases with no gene match: 5. The CDR3 covers 13 residues. The DNA for the CDR3 is TGTGCCAGCTCGGTGGGACAGCAAGAGACCCAGTACTTC. Translation gives CASSVGQQETQYF. Combining the CDR3 with reference TRBV11-3 and TRBJ2-5 gives the whole variable domain EAGVVQSPRYKIIEKKQPVAFWCNPISGHNTLYWYLQNLGQGPELLIRYENEEAVDDSQLPKDRFSAERLKGVDSTLKIQPAELGDSAVYLCASSVGQQETQYFGPGTRLLVL.

A few counts support this clone. The rearrangement links TRBV5-4 to TRBJ1-3; maybe TRBD1 (5 bases). The V gene's germline CDR1 is SGHNT and CDR2 YYREEE (reference sequence). Trimming removed 4 bases from V and 0 bases from J, with 17 bases in between. The CDR3 has 17 amino acids. CDR3: CASSAGRDAPSGNTIYF. DNA of the CDR3: TGTGCCAGCAGCGCGGGACGGGACGCACCCTCTGGAAACACCATATATTTT. The full variable domain, in which reference TRBV5-4 and TRBJ1-3 provide the parts outside the CDR3, is ETGVTQSPTHLIKTRGQQVTLRCSSQSGHNTVSWYQQALGQGPQFIFQYYREEENGRGNFPPRFSGLQFPNYSSELNVNALELDDSALYLCASSAGRDAPSGNTIYFGEGSWLTVV.

Comment on this clone: Other DNA sequences of this sample code for an identical CDR3. In nucleotides, the CDR3 is TGTGCCAGCCGAGGGACAGGGGCCACCGGGGAGCTGTTTTTT. This translates into CASRGTGATGELFF. The chain combines TRBV6-6 with TRBJ2-2, with TRBD1 matching over 10 bases. V gave up 8 bases and J gave up 4 bases; unmatched junction bases: 4. The CDR3 loop spans 14 amino acids. Germline values: CDR1 MNHNY, CDR2 SVGAGI (reference sequence).

This clone was seen a handful of times. The J gene is TRBJ1-6, the V gene TRBV6-6; a weak D match, TRBD1 (5 bases). Germline-derived CDR1 and CDR2 are MNHNY and SVGAGI (reference sequence). CDR3 length: 15 amino acids. Trimming removed 5 bases at V and 7 bases at J, with 15 bases between. The CDR3 DNA is TGTGCCAGCAGTCCCCAAAGGGCAGGGAATTCACCCCTCCACTTT. It is translated as CASSPQRAGNSPLHF.

This sequence joins TRBV9 and TRBJ2-7, with D possibly TRBD1 on 5 matching bases. V dropped 4 bases and J dropped 4 bases, with 18 bases sitting between them. The CDR3 runs to 15 residues. CDR1 is SGDLS and CDR2 is YYNGEE in the germline V gene. CDR3 sequence: CASSPPQEPCYEQYF. The CDR3, as DNA: TGTGCCAGCAGCCCTCCACAGGAGCCTTGTTACGAGCAGTACTTC. Looking up the rest from reference TRBV9 and TRBJ2-7 gives the full variable domain: DSGVTQTPKHLITATGQRVTLRCSPRSGDLSVYWYQQSLDQGLQFLIQYYNGEERAKGNILERFSAQQFPDLHSELNLSSLELGDSALYFCASSPPQEPCYEQYFGPGTRLTVT.

V usage is TRBV6-5 and J usage is TRBJ1-6; D uncertain. The germline V and J ends were trimmed by 5 bases and 7 bases, with 9 bases remaining between them. Per the germline V gene, CDR1 is MNHEY and CDR2 is SVGAGI. The CDR3 runs to 13 residues. In DNA, the CDR3 is TGTGCCAGCAGTGAAAGGGAAAATTCACCCCTCCACTTT. It specifies CASSERENSPLHF.

The chain is built from TRBV10-3 and TRBJ2-1; D is tentatively TRBD1 or TRBD2 (5 bases each). The germline gives CDR1 ENHRY, CDR2 SYGVKD. There are 14 residues in the CDR3. Trimming pared 3 bases from V and 6 bases from J, leaving 12 bases between. Here the CDR3 reads CAISDAGTVNEQFF. The CDR3 DNA reads TGTGCCATCAGTGACGCAGGGACCGTCAATGAGCAGTTCTTC.

The J gene is TRBJ2-7, the V gene TRBV11-2, with 13 bases lining up with TRBD2. CDR1 and CDR2 from the germline V gene are SGHAT and FQNNGV. The junction had 14 bases not matched to a gene; V was cut back by 4 bases and J by 2 bases. The CDR3 loop spans 19 amino acids. CDR3 sequence (DNA): TGTGCCAGCAGCTCCCGACTAGCGGGAGGAAATGTGCTTGCCTACGAGCAGTACTTC. Translation: CASSSRLAGGNVLAYEQYF.

This chain links TRBV5-6 with TRBJ2-3; 11 nucleotides agree with TRBD2. The germline gives CDR1 SGHDT, CDR2 YYEEEE. The V and J ends lost 1 base and 1 base, in that order; junction bases with no gene match: 2. CDR3 size: 16 residues. The CDR3 DNA follows: TGTGCCAGCAGCTTGACTAGCGGGGGACGCACAGATACGCAGTATTTT. It encodes CASSLTSGGRTDTQYF.

V usage is TRBV25-1 and J usage is TRBJ1-3; 7 bases match TRBD1. The germline CDR1 and CDR2 sequences are MGHDK and SYGVNS. The CDR3 spans 16 residues. Trimming cost V 6 bases and J 4 bases; bases outside gene matches: 12. The CDR3 sequence is CASSGTALPGGNTIYF. The CDR3 DNA reads TGTGCCAGCAGCGGGACAGCACTACCGGGCGGAAACACCATATATTTT. Full variable domain (missing parts from reference TRBV25-1 and TRBJ1-3): EADIYQTPRYLVIGTGKKITLECSQTMGHDKMYWYQQDPGMELHLIHYSYGVNSTEKGDLSSESTVSRIRTEHFPLTLESARPSHTSQYLCASSGTALPGGNTIYFGEGSWLTVV.

The rearrangement joins TRBV9 to TRBJ2-3, with TRBD2 identical over 8 bases. This CDR3 is 13 amino acids long. Germline CDR1 is SGDLS and CDR2 is YYNGEE. Trimming at V came to 6 bases and at J to 4 bases, leaving 4 bases not matched to a gene. CDR3 sequence: CASTSGPSDTQYF. The CDR3 region has the DNA TGTGCCAGCACTAGCGGGCCTTCAGATACGCAGTATTTT.

In DNA, the CDR3 is TGTGCCAGTAGTCCCCGGGACAGGGGGAACACTGAAGCTTTCTTT. Residues: CASSPRDRGNTEAFF. V is TRBV19 and J is TRBJ1-1, with 10 nucleotides matching TRBD1. The germline gives CDR1 LNHDA, CDR2 SQIVND (reference sequence). Trimming cost V 5 bases and J 1 base; bases outside gene matches: 4. There are 15 residues in the CDR3.

This clone has just a few counts. The chain combines TRBV10-3 with TRBJ1-4; possible D gene TRBD1, 6 bases. CDR1 is ENHRY and CDR2 is SYGVKD in the germline V gene. Trimming removed 10 bases from V and 7 bases from J, with 19 bases in between. This CDR3 region has 14 residues. Written as DNA, the CDR3 is TGTGCCACACGCCCTCAGGGGACGAGTGAAAAACTGTTTTTT. Translation gives CATRPQGTSEKLFF.

V is TRBV28 and J is TRBJ2-1; D may be TRBD1 (5 bases). V was cut by 2 bases and J by 4 bases, with 12 bases left in between. There are 15 residues in the CDR3. The V gene's germline CDR1 is MDHEN and CDR2 SYDVKM. The CDR3 DNA sequence: TGTGCCAGCAGTTTAGTGGGGCGACGGTACAATGAGCAGTTCTTC. It yields the protein CASSLVGRRYNEQFF. Full variable domain (remainder filled in from reference TRBV28 and TRBJ2-1): DVKVTQSSRYLVKRTGEKVFLECVQDMDHENMFWYRQDPGLGLRLIYFSYDVKMKEKGDIPEGYSVSREKKERFSLILESASTNQTSMYLCASSLVGRRYNEQFFGPGTRLTVL.

This CDR3 reads CASSLDLGRLETQYF. CDR3 bases: TGTGCCAGCAGCTTAGATTTAGGGAGATTGGAGACCCAGTACTTC. V gene TRBV7-2 combines with J gene TRBJ2-5; D possibly corresponds to TRBD2 (5 bases). This CDR3 is 15 amino acids long. Between the trimmed V and J ends, which lost 1 base and 5 bases, there was a span of 14 bases. The V gene's germline CDR1 is SGHTA and CDR2 FQGNSA.

The chain joins TRBV11-3 to TRBJ1-1; D is unclear. Germline values: CDR1 SGHNT, CDR2 YENEEA. The CDR3 has 13 residues. The ends were cut back, 5 bases at V and 4 bases at J, with 11 bases in the middle. This CDR3 is CASSLTRGTEAFF. As DNA, the CDR3 is TGTGCCAGCAGCCTGACGCGGGGCACTGAAGCTTTCTTT.

The rearrangement uses TRBV1 and TRBJ2-2; whether TRBD1, the table's D call, matches the DNA was not checked. TRBV1 is a pseudogene locus. CDR3 size: 17 residues. The CDR3 region has the DNA TGCACCAGCAGCCACCTCAGACCGGGACAGGGGACCGGGGAGCTGTTTTTT. It encodes CTSSHLRPGQGTGELFF.

The chain recombines TRBV5-5 with TRBJ2-7; D remains unclear. The CDR3 loop spans 13 amino acids. Looked up from germline, CDR1 is SGHKS and CDR2 is YYEKEE (reference sequence). Between the trimmed V and J ends, which lost 4 bases and 1 base, there was a span of 9 bases. CDR3 sequence (DNA): TGTGCCAGCAGCATATCATCTTCCTACGAGCAGTACTTC. Its translation is CASSISSSYEQYF. The whole variable domain, remainder taken from reference TRBV5-5 and TRBJ2-7, is DAGVTQSPTHLIKTRGQQVTLRCSPISGHKSVSWYQQVLGQGPQFIFQYYEKEERGRGNFPDRFSARQFPNYSSELNVNALLLGDSALYLCASSISSSYEQYFGPGTRLTVT.

This sequence joins TRBV6-1 and TRBJ1-2, with a tentative D call TRBD1 (6 bases). CDR3 size: 15 residues. Germline V gives CDR1 MNHNS, CDR2 SASEGT. V lost 4 bases and J lost 0, with 12 bases in between. DNA for the CDR3: TGTGCCAGCAGTGCTTACAGGGCTGCTAACTATGGCTACACCTTC. Amino acid sequence: CASSAYRAANYGYTF.

V gene TRBV18 combines with J gene TRBJ1-6, with TRBD1 matching over 9 bases. With 3 bases clipped from V and 7 bases from J, the junction kept 4 bases outside the gene matches. CDR1 and CDR2 (germline): KGHSH, LQKENI. This CDR3 region has 15 residues. CDR3 DNA: TGTGCCAGCTCACCTATTGGGACAGGGAATTCACCCCTCCACTTT. Translating it yields CASSPIGTGNSPLHF.

The chain is built from TRBV29-1 and TRBJ1-1, with D uncertain. V lost 4 bases and J 3 bases, leaving 9 bases between the germline ends. Germline CDR1 reads SQVTM; CDR2 reads ANQGSEA. CDR3 length: 12 residues. The CDR3 DNA reads TGCAGCGTTGTCGGTATCTACACTGAAGCTTTCTTT. It encodes CSVVGIYTEAFF.

The V gene is TRBV6-1, the J gene TRBJ1-2, with D perhaps TRBD1 (5 bases). V was trimmed by 6 bases and J by 8 bases, leaving 13 bases between them. CDR3 length: 12 residues. Germline lookup yields CDR1 MNHNS and CDR2 SASEGT. CDR3 sequence reads: CASSGAQAGYTF. CDR3 bases: TGTGCCAGCAGCGGGGCCCAGGCAGGCTACACCTTC.

The DNA of the CDR3 is TGCAGTGCTAGTGAACAGCAGTTCTTC. Protein product: CSASEQQFF. The chain employs TRBV20-1 and TRBJ2-1; D gene uncertain. Trimming left V 3 bases short and J 11 bases short, with 5 bases between. The germline V gene has CDR1 DFQATT and CDR2 SNEGSKA (reference sequence). The CDR3 runs to 9 residues.

Comment on this clone: A junction end diverges from the germline sequence, so it may reflect a read error. The same CDR3 also results from other DNA sequences found in this sample. This chain joins TRBV5-1 and TRBJ2-7; 9 bases agree with TRBD2. The CDR3 extends over 15 amino acids. The germline CDR1 and CDR2 sequences are SGHRS and YFSETQ. The DNA of the CDR3 is TGCGCCAGCAGCCTCCTGACTAGCGGCCCCTACGAGCAGTACTTT. Its protein is CASSLLTSGPYEQYF. Full variable domain (remainder filled in from reference TRBV5-1 and TRBJ2-7): KAGVTQTPRYLIKTRGQQVTLSCSPISGHRSVSWYQQTPGQGLQFLFEYFSETQRNKGNFPGRFSGRQFSNSRSEMNVSTLELGDSALYLCASSLLTSGPYEQYFGPGTRLTVT.